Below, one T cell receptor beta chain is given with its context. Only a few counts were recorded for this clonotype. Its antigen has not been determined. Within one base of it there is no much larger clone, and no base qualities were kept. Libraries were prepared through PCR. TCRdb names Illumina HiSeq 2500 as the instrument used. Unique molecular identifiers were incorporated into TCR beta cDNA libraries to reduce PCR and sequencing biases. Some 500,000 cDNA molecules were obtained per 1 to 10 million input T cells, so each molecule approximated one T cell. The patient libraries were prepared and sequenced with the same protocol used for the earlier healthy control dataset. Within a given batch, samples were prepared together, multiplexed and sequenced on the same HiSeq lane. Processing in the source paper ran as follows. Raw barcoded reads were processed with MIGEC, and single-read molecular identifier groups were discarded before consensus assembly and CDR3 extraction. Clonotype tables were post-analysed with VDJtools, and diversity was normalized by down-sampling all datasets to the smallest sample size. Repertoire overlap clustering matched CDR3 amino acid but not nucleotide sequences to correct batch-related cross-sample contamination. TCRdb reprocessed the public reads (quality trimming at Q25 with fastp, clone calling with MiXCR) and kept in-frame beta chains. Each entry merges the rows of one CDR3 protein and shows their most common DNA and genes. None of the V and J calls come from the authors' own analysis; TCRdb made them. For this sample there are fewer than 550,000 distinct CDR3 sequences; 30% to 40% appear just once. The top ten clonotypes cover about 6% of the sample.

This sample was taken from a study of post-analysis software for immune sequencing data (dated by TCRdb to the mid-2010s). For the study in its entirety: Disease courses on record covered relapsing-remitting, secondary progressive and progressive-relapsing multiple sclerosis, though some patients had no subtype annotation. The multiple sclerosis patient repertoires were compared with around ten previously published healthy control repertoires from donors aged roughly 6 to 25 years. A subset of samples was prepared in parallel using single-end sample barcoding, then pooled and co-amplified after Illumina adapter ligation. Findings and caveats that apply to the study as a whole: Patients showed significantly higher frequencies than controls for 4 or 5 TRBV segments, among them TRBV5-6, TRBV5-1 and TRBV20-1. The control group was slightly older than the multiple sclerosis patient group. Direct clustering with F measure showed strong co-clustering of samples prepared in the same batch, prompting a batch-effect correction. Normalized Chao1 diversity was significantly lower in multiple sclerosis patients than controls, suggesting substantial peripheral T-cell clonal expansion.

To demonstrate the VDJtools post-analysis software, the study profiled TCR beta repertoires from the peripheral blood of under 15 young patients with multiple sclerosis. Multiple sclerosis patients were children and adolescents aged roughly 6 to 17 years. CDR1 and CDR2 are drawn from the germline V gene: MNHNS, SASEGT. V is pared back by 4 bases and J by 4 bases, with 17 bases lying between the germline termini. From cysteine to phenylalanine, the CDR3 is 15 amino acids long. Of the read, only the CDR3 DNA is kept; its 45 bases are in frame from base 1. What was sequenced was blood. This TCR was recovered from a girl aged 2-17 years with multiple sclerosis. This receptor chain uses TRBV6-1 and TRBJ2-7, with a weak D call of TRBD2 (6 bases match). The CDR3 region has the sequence CASSVLGGGEYEQYF. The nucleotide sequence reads TGTGCCAGCAGTGTCCTCGGCGGAGGGGAATACGAGCAGTACTTC.